This T cell receptor beta chain was profiled in a study of lymphopenia after photon versus proton radiotherapy (dated by TCRdb to the late 2010s). In terms of the full investigation: The immunological effects of photon versus proton radiation therapy were compared in patients with gastrointestinal tumors who developed high-grade lymphopenia. The cohort comprised 20 patients with gastrointestinal tumors who received either photon or proton therapy and then developed lymphopenia. The study was designed to characterize how the impact on the immune system differs between the two radiation modalities.

Study-wide conclusions, independent of this receptor: Once the lymphocyte count had reached its nadir, the repertoires of photon-treated patients showed oligoclonal expansion, particularly of CD8+ Temra cells, and this expansion drove the decline in diversity. Across the cohort, an inverse correlation was found between a larger post-nadir drop in TCR diversity and overall survival time among patients who died. The survival association was assessed only in patients who died, and better survival with proton therapy was presented by the authors as a possibility rather than a demonstrated result. Relative stability during treatment was observed in proton-treated patients, whereas loss of naive T cells and TCR diversity and gain of effector/memory populations were observed in photon-treated patients.

A remark on this clone: The clone's antigen remains unknown. No base-level quality is on record; no much larger clone is a single base apart.

Library prep was done by the immunoSEQ multiplex PCR assay. Alongside multiparametric flow cytometry, deep sequencing of rearranged TCR beta loci was used to profile the T cell repertoires. Here the immuneACCESS table is served through TCRdb, limited to in-frame sequences with V and J called. Missing clones are a known gap in these copies; in checked studies unresolved V genes cover under half, and the rest lacks a known reason. The sample includes about 40,000 clones, with 70% to 90% observed a single time. Together, the top ten hold 10% of the sample. Spanning cysteine to phenylalanine, the CDR3 consists of 13 amino acids. Solely the CDR3 DNA is kept, with 39 bases framed from the first base.

The chain couples TRBV21-1 to TRBJ2-6. TRBV21-1 is deemed a pseudogene. The specimen comprised peripheral blood, sampled from a patient treated with proton-based radiotherapy. The clonotype comes from a woman aged 65 to 85 with pancreatic cancer. Some clones in this sample may be carry-over from other donors' samples. The DNA reads as follows: TGTGCCAGCAGAGACTCTGGGGCCAACGTCCTGACTTTC. Its protein is CASRDSGANVLTF.